This T cell receptor (beta chain) originates from a study of cytomegalovirus exposure and HLA in healthy donors. Study-wide points: Immune exposure data for these donors was limited to CMV serostatus. Most likely, a cluster of highly shared sequence variants arose as a sequencing artifact. Later analysis placed DRB1 highest and HLA-C lowest in TCR association rates, which differed by HLA locus.

The germline CDR1 and CDR2 sequences are LNHNV and YYDKDF (reference sequence). The CDR3 is 15 residues long. Germline trimming cut 1 base from V and 0 bases from J; bases unmatched to any gene: 2. This clone was seen just once. The antigen remains undetermined. The PCR ran on 60 Vbeta and 13 Jbeta primers. Sequenced by immunoSEQ multiplex PCR; TCRdb stores in-frame clones only, minus some. The profile shows about 86,000 clones, roughly 77% of them singletons. This sequence joins TRBV15 and TRBJ1-1, with TRBD1 matching 7 bases. This TCR derives from a woman aged 35 to 49 in good health and CMV-seropositive. Sequencing was carried out using PBMCs. The chain's CDR3 is CATSRAGQMNTEAFF. The CDR3 DNA reads as TGTGCCACCAGCAGAGCGGGACAGATGAACACTGAAGCTTTCTTT. The full variable domain, rest sourced from reference TRBV15 and TRBJ1-1, is DAMVIQNPRYQVTQFGKPVTLSCSQTLNHNVMYWYQQKSSQAPKLLFHYYDKDFNNEADTPDNFQSRRPNTSFCFLDIRSPGLGDTAMYLCATSRAGQMNTEAFFGQGTRLTVV.